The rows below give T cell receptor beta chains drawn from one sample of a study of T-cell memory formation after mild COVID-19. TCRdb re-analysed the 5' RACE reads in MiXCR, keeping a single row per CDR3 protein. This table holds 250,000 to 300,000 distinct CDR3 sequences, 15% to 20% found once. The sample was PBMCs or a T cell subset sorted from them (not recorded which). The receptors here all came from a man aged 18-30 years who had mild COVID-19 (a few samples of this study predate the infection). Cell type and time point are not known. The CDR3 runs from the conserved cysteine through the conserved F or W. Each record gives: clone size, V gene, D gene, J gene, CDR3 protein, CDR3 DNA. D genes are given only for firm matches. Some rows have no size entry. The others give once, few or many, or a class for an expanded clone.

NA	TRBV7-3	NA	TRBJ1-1	CASSSAGGQGSVNTEAFF	TGTGCCAGCAGCTCAGCCGGGGGGCAAGGGAGCGTGAACACTGAAGCTTTCTTT
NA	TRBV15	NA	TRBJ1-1	CATRGLNRGTEAFF	TGTGCCACCAGAGGACTCAACCGGGGCACTGAAGCTTTCTTT
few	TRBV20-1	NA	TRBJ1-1	CSARGQMDGGTEAFF	TGCAGTGCTAGGGGACAAATGGATGGGGGCACTGAAGCTTTCTTT
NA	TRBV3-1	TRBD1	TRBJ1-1	CASSQDVPGQVEAFF	TGTGCCAGCAGCCAAGACGTCCCGGGACAGGTTGAAGCTTTCTTT
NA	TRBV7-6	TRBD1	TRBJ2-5	CASSFEADRGETQYF	TGTGCCAGCAGCTTCGAGGCCGACAGGGGTGAGACCCAGTACTTC
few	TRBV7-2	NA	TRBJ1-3	CASSLAGLLSGNTIYF	TGTGCCAGCAGCTTAGCCGGACTGCTCTCTGGAAACACCATATATTTT
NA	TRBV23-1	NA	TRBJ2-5	CASSQIPGRKETQYF	TGCGCCAGCAGTCAAATTCCAGGGAGGAAGGAGACCCAGTACTTC
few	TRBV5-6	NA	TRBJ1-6	CASSLVRGREVNSPLHF	TGTGCCAGCAGCTTGGTGAGGGGCAGGGAGGTGAATTCACCCCTCCACTTT
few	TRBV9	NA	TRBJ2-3	CASSESGTPNTDTQYF	TGTGCCAGCAGCGAATCCGGGACACCTAACACAGATACGCAGTATTTT
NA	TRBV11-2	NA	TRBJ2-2	CASSFRRGGGELFF	TGTGCCAGCAGCTTTCGGAGAGGCGGCGGGGAGCTGTTTTTT
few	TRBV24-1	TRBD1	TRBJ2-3	CATSEIPGQGPDTQYF	TGTGCCACCAGTGAAATCCCGGGACAGGGCCCAGATACGCAGTATTTT
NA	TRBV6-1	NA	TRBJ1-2	CASSELQSVVGYTF	TGTGCCAGCAGTGAACTCCAGTCTGTCGTCGGCTACACCTTC
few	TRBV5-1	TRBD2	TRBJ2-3	CASSFPRLAGTDTQYF	TGCGCCAGCAGCTTCCCCCGACTAGCGGGCACAGATACGCAGTATTTT
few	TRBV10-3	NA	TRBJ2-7	CAIRGDRYEQYF	TGTGCCATCAGGGGGGACCGCTACGAGCAGTACTTC
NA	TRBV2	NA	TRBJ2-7	CASRSYRVEQYF	TGTGCCAGCAGATCCTACAGGGTCGAGCAGTACTTC
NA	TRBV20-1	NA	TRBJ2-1	CSARSRAYNEQFF	TGCAGTGCTCGAAGCCGGGCCTACAATGAGCAGTTCTTC
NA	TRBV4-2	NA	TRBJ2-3	CASSQDGRASTDTQYF	TGTGCCAGCAGCCAAGATGGGCGGGCTAGCACAGATACGCAGTATTTT
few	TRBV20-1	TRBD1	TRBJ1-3	CSAREAQGGNTTYF	TGCAGTGCTAGAGAGGCACAGGGGGGGAACACCACATATTTT
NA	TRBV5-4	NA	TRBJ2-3	CASSPPDSTDTQYF	TGTGCCTCAAGCCCCCCGGATAGCACAGATACGCAGTATTTT
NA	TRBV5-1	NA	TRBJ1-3	CASSPQGRYGNTIYF	TGCGCCAGCTCCCCCCAGGGGCGGTATGGAAACACCATATATTTT
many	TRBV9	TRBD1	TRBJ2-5	CASSAGQQETQYF	TGTGCCAGCAGCGCGGGACAGCAAGAGACCCAGTACTTC
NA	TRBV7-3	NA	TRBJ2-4	CASSLDSKNIQYF	TGTGCCAGCAGCCTGGACAGCAAAAACATTCAGTACTTC
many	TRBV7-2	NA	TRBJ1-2	CASSFQGPYGYTF	TGTGCCAGCAGCTTCCAGGGACCATATGGCTACACCTTC
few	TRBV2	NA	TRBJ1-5	CASAQGRDQPQHF	TGTGCCAGCGCCCAAGGAAGGGATCAGCCCCAGCATTTT
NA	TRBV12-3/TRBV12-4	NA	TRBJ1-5	CASSNRQNSNQPQHF	TGTGCCAGCAGTAATCGACAGAATAGCAATCAGCCCCAGCATTTT
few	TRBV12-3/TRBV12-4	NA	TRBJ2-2	CASSFQLVAFNTGELFF	TGTGCCAGCAGTTTCCAGTTGGTGGCTTTCAACACCGGGGAGCTGTTTTTT
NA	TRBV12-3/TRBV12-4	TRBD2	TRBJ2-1	CASVPGLEDDEQFF	TGTGCCAGCGTTCCGGGACTAGAGGACGATGAGCAGTTCTTC
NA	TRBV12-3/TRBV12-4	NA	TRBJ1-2	CASEVPELATYTF	TGTGCCAGCGAAGTTCCAGAGCTCGCAACCTACACCTTC
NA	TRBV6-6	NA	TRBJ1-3	CASIRRFRTFSGNTIYF	TGTGCCAGCATCAGGAGGTTTAGGACATTCTCTGGAAACACCATATATTTT
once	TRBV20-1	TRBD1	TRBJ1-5	CSARDNRGRQPQHF	TGCAGTGCTAGAGATAACAGGGGGCGGCAGCCCCAGCATTTT
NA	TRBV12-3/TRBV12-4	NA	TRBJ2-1	CASSLDRWNEQFF	TGTGCCAGCAGTTTGGATCGATGGAATGAGCAGTTCTTC
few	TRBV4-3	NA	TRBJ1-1	CASSHETADTEAFF	TGCGCCAGCAGCCACGAGACGGCGGACACTGAAGCTTTCTTT
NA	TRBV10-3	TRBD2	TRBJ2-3	CAISALAGQDTQYF	TGTGCCATCAGTGCACTAGCGGGGCAAGATACGCAGTATTTT
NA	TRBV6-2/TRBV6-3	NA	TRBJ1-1	CASRFLWGGDDTEAFF	TGTGCCAGCCGGTTCCTCTGGGGGGGCGACGACACTGAAGCTTTCTTT
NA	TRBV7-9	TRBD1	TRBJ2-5	CASSSPDRGRGETQYF	TGTGCCAGCAGCTCGCCGGACAGGGGGAGGGGGGAGACCCAGTACTTC
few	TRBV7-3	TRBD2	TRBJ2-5	CASSRGGRQETQYF	TGTGCCAGCTCCCGGGGGGGTCGACAAGAGACCCAGTACTTC
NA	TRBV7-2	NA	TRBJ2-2	CASSLRGAAGELFF	TGTGCCAGCAGCTTAAGGGGGGCAGCCGGGGAGCTGTTTTTT
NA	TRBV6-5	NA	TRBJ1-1	CASSYTRDTEAFF	TGTGCCAGCAGTTACACCCGGGACACTGAAGCTTTCTTT
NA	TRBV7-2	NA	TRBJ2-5	CASTRGRETQYF	TGTGCCAGCACGAGGGGCCGGGAGACCCAGTACTTC
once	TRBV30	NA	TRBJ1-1	CAWSTPGTEAFF	TGTGCCTGGAGCACCCCAGGCACTGAAGCTTTCTTT
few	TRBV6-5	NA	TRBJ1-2	CASSYVAGPIRGYTF	TGTGCCAGCAGTTACGTGGCAGGGCCTATACGGGGCTACACCTTC
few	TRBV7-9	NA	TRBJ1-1	CASSLDAANTEAFF	TGTGCCAGCAGCTTAGATGCGGCCAACACTGAAGCTTTCTTT
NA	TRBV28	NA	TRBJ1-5	CASSPPLSNQPQHF	TGTGCCAGCAGTCCCCCACTCAGCAATCAGCCCCAGCATTTT
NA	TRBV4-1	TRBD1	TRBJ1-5	CASSQPGAQGGNQPQHF	TGCGCCAGCAGCCAACCGGGGGCCCAGGGGGGCAATCAGCCCCAGCATTTT
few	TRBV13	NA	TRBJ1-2	CASSASRRAAGYTF	TGTGCCAGCAGCGCCTCCCGAAGGGCAGCCGGCTACACCTTC
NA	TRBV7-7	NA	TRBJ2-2	CASSPFRGEAGELFF	TGTGCCAGCAGCCCCTTCAGGGGAGAGGCCGGGGAGCTGTTTTTT
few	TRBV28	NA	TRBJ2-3	CATLPGADTQYF	TGTGCCACCCTACCCGGGGCAGATACGCAGTATTTT
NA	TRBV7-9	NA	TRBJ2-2	CASTKTGELFF	TGTGCCAGCACCAAAACCGGGGAGCTGTTTTTT
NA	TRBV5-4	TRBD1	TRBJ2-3	CASSPVGDSPRDTQYF	TGTGCCAGCAGCCCGGTCGGGGACAGTCCCAGAGATACGCAGTATTTT
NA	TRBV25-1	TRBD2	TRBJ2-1	CASSDGTSGGGSYNEQFF	TGTGCCAGCAGTGACGGGACTAGCGGGGGGGGTTCCTACAATGAGCAGTTCTTC
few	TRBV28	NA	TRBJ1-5	CASSTSSSLPQHF	TGTGCCAGCAGTACGAGTAGTAGTTTGCCCCAGCATTTT
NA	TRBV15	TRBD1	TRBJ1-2	CATSRVGQGGYGYTF	TGTGCCACCAGCAGAGTGGGACAGGGCGGCTATGGCTACACCTTC
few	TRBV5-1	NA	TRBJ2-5	CASSIAVGGEETQYF	TGCGCCAGCAGCATTGCGGTAGGAGGGGAAGAGACCCAGTACTTC